A selection of T cell receptor beta chains follows, all from one sample in a study of T-cell reconstitution after alpha-beta-depleted transplantation in children. Using its own MiXCR run on the PCR reads, TCRdb lists one record per CDR3 protein. This sample yields about 160,000 distinct CDR3 sequences, of which more than 9.5% are seen a single time; about 13% belongs to the top ten. The input for sequencing was PBMCs, taken before TCRalphabeta/CD19-depleted stem cell transplant. The receptors stem from a boy between 2 and 10 years old with acute myeloid leukemia, due to receive a stem cell transplant. The CDR3 runs from the conserved cysteine through the conserved F or W. The order of the fields is clone size, J gene, V gene, D gene, CDR3 DNA, CDR3 protein. The D gene is left open where the match is weak. Clone size appears in some rows only: once, few, many, or a class for an expanded clone.

clone_size: many; j_call: TRBJ2-1; v_call: TRBV15; d_call: .; cdr3_nt: TGTGCCACCAGCAGAGTCCGGGACGGAGGCAATGAGCAGTTCTTC; cdr3_aa: CATSRVRDGGNEQFF
clone_size: few; j_call: TRBJ1-2; v_call: TRBV3-1; d_call: .; cdr3_nt: TGTGCCTGCAGCCACCAGAATTCACTGATCTATGGCTACACCTTC; cdr3_aa: CACSHQNSLIYGYTF
clone_size: many; j_call: TRBJ2-1; v_call: TRBV2; d_call: TRBD2; cdr3_nt: TGTGCCAGCAGTAAGACTAGCGGGAGCCATGGGGAGCAGTTCTTC; cdr3_aa: CASSKTSGSHGEQFF
clone_size: many; j_call: TRBJ1-1; v_call: TRBV7-6; d_call: .; cdr3_nt: TGTGCCAGCAGTCCCGACAGGATGAACACTGAAGCTTTCTTT; cdr3_aa: CASSPDRMNTEAFF
clone_size: many; j_call: TRBJ1-6; v_call: TRBV5-8; d_call: .; cdr3_nt: TGTGCCAGCAGCTCGACACGGGCTTCACCCCTCCACTTT; cdr3_aa: CASSSTRASPLHF
clone_size: many; j_call: TRBJ1-5; v_call: TRBV6-2/TRBV6-3; d_call: TRBD1; cdr3_nt: TGTGCCAGCAGACCCGGGACAGGGTATCAGCCCCAGCATTTT; cdr3_aa: CASRPGTGYQPQHF
clone_size: many; j_call: TRBJ1-2; v_call: TRBV12-3/TRBV12-4; d_call: .; cdr3_nt: TGTGCCAGCAGTGACTATGGCTACACCTTC; cdr3_aa: CASSDYGYTF
clone_size: many; j_call: TRBJ1-4; v_call: TRBV28; d_call: TRBD1; cdr3_nt: TGTGCCAGCAGGCCAGACAGGGTCTCGGGAAAACTGTTTTTT; cdr3_aa: CASRPDRVSGKLFF
clone_size: many; j_call: TRBJ2-1; v_call: TRBV6-5; d_call: .; cdr3_nt: TGTGCCAGCAGTTCCCGACTAGAGCTAAGCAATGAGCAGTTCTTC; cdr3_aa: CASSSRLELSNEQFF
clone_size: many; j_call: TRBJ1-1; v_call: TRBV29-1; d_call: .; cdr3_nt: TGCAGCGTGGTTCGTCGGGGTGCGACGGGGGGAGCTTTCTTT; cdr3_aa: CSVVRRGATGGAFF
clone_size: many; j_call: TRBJ2-3; v_call: TRBV5-1; d_call: .; cdr3_nt: TGCGCCAGCAGCTTGGGTTACCCGATCCTCACAGATACGCAGTATTTT; cdr3_aa: CASSLGYPILTDTQYF
clone_size: many; j_call: TRBJ2-1; v_call: TRBV6-5; d_call: .; cdr3_nt: TGTGCCAGCAGCTATTCCCTAGTCCATGAGCAGTTCTTC; cdr3_aa: CASSYSLVHEQFF
clone_size: many; j_call: TRBJ1-2; v_call: TRBV29-1; d_call: TRBD1; cdr3_nt: TGCAGCGTTGAAGGGGGACAGGGCTACACCTTC; cdr3_aa: CSVEGGQGYTF
clone_size: many; j_call: TRBJ2-1; v_call: TRBV4-1; d_call: .; cdr3_nt: TGCGCCAGCAGCCAAGAGGGGAGACCGTTAGGCGGCAATGAGCAGTTCTTC; cdr3_aa: CASSQEGRPLGGNEQFF
clone_size: many; j_call: TRBJ2-1; v_call: TRBV27; d_call: .; cdr3_nt: TGTGCCAGCAGTCCCGTAGGACTGCTTAGCAATGAGCAGTTCTTC; cdr3_aa: CASSPVGLLSNEQFF
clone_size: many; j_call: TRBJ2-7; v_call: TRBV7-6; d_call: .; cdr3_nt: TGTGCCAGCAGCTTAACAACCTACGAGCAGTACTTC; cdr3_aa: CASSLTTYEQYF
clone_size: many; j_call: TRBJ1-1; v_call: TRBV6-5; d_call: .; cdr3_nt: TGTGCCAGCAGTTACGCTCAGGGACGAGCTTTCTTT; cdr3_aa: CASSYAQGRAFF
clone_size: many; j_call: TRBJ1-6; v_call: TRBV20-1; d_call: TRBD1; cdr3_nt: TGCAGTGCTAGAGGGGGGCAGGGGGCTCATAATTCACCCCTCCACTTT; cdr3_aa: CSARGGQGAHNSPLHF
clone_size: few; j_call: TRBJ1-1; v_call: TRBV15; d_call: TRBD1; cdr3_nt: TGTGCCACCAGCAGAGCCCTGGACAGGACGAACACTGAAGCTTTCTTT; cdr3_aa: CATSRALDRTNTEAFF
clone_size: many; j_call: TRBJ1-6; v_call: TRBV7-9; d_call: .; cdr3_nt: TGTGCCAGCAGCTTAGCGCTCTCTTGGGATTCACCCCTCCACTTT; cdr3_aa: CASSLALSWDSPLHF
clone_size: many; j_call: TRBJ2-2; v_call: TRBV20-1; d_call: .; cdr3_nt: TGCAGTGCTAGAGATCTCGCCGGGGAGCTGTTTTTT; cdr3_aa: CSARDLAGELFF
clone_size: many; j_call: TRBJ2-3; v_call: TRBV20-1; d_call: TRBD2; cdr3_nt: TGCAGTGCTAGTCCTAGCGGGAGGGCCTACACAGATACGCAGTATTTT; cdr3_aa: CSASPSGRAYTDTQYF
clone_size: many; j_call: TRBJ1-6; v_call: TRBV6-1; d_call: TRBD1; cdr3_nt: TGTGCCAGCAGGGCCGGGACAGGGAATTCACCCCTCCACTTT; cdr3_aa: CASRAGTGNSPLHF
clone_size: .; j_call: TRBJ1-1; v_call: TRBV5-1; d_call: .; cdr3_nt: TGCGCCAGCAGCTCGAGAGCGACGAACACTGAAGCTTTCTTT; cdr3_aa: CASSSRATNTEAFF